This T cell receptor (beta chain) stems from a study of human T cells and chemical hapten exposure. Turning to the study itself: All through the approximately 25-week study, the scalp of each patient received diphenylcyclopropenone doses weekly. Recorded diagnoses among the mostly female patients were alopecia areata, totalis or universalis.

Time point specified: pre-sensitization, week 0. Stated treatment: therapeutic diphenylcyclopropenone sensitization with weekly scalp DPC. Individual cDNA molecules in this library carried unique molecular identifiers. In TCRdb, the RACE reads were re-called with MiXCR into one record per CDR3 protein. The data show tens of thousands of distinct CDR3 sequences, 9.5% to 12% seen once. At least ten counts were recorded for this clonotype. Sequenced here: whole blood, sampled in connection with sensitization to the hapten diphenylcyclopropenone (DPC). This receptor was taken from a woman in her fifties or sixties with alopecia areata. Some clones in this sample may be carry-over from other donors' samples.

Here the CDR3 reads CAISEYTYSPLHF. The CDR3 DNA reads as TGTGCCATCAGTGAGTACACGTATTCACCCCTCCACTTT. The gene calls are TRBV10-3 and TRBJ1-6; D unresolved. Trimming shortened V by 1 base and J by 8 bases, and 6 bases separated the two germline ends. Germline assignment: CDR1 ENHRY and CDR2 SYGVKD. This CDR3 spans 13 amino acids.